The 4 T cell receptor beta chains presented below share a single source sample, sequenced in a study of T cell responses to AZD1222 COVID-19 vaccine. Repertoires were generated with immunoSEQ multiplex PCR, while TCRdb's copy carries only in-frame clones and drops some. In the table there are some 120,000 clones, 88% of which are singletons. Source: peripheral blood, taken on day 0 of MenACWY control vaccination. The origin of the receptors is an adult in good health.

CDR3 protein: CASSMEAGVAKNIQYF. CDR3 in DNA: TGTGCCAGTAGTATGGAGGCAGGGGTCGCCAAAAACATTCAGTACTTC. The V and J genes are TRBV19 and TRBJ2-4; perhaps TRBD1 as D (6 bases). V gave up 3 bases and J gave up 1 base, with 13 bases separating them. The CDR3 is made up of 16 amino acids. The V gene's germline CDR1 is LNHDA and CDR2 SQIVND (reference sequence).

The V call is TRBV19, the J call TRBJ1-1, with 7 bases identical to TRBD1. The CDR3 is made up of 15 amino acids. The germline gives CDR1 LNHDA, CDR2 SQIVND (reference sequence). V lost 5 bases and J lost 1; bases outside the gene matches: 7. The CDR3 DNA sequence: TGTGCCAGTAGTCCGACAGGGTTTGGGAACACTGAAGCTTTCTTT. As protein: CASSPTGFGNTEAFF.

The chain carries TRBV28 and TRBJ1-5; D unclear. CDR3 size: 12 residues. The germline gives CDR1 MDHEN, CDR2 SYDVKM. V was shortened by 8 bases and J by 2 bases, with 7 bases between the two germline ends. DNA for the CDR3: TGTGCCAGCGGGTCAGGCAATCAGCCCCAGCATTTT. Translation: CASGSGNQPQHF.

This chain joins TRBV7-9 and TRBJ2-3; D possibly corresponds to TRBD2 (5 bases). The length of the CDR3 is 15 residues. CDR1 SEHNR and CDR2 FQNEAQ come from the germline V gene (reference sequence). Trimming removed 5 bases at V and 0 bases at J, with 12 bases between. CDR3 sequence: CASSRRETSTDTQYF. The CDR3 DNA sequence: TGTGCCAGCAGCCGCCGGGAAACTAGCACAGATACGCAGTATTTT.